The rows below give T cell receptor beta chains drawn from one sample of a study of T cell changes during pregnancy in multiple sclerosis. Sequencing used immunoSEQ multiplex PCR; TCRdb keeps in-frame clones, though not all of them. Of under 40,000 clones detected, under 95% appear once; the ten largest clones hold around 4.3%. The sequencing used peripheral blood, collected in the second trimester of pregnancy. The receptors stem from a female donor in good health, enrolled as a control in a pregnancy study. Both conserved end residues are part of each CDR3. D genes are given only for firm matches. The listing skips clone size in some rows; elsewhere it reads once, few, many or a size class.

TRBV18,NA,TRBJ2-7,TRBD2,CASSPRGGVEEQYF,TGTGCCAGCTCACCAAGGGGAGGGGTGGAAGAGCAGTACTTC
TRBV29-1,NA,TRBJ2-3,TRBD2,CSGDGLAGEPDTQYF,TGCAGCGGTGACGGACTAGCGGGAGAGCCAGATACGCAGTATTTT
TRBV7-8,NA,TRBJ2-5,NA,CASSLGRRQYF,TGTGCCAGCAGCTTAGGCAGGCGCCAGTACTTC
TRBV9,NA,TRBJ2-3,NA,CASSGGGGYTDTQYF,TGTGCCAGCAGCGGAGGGGGGGGTTACACAGATACGCAGTATTTT
TRBV12-5,NA,TRBJ2-1,TRBD2,CASVTASGGYSYNEQFF,TGTGCTAGTGTTACTGCTAGCGGGGGATATTCCTATAATGAGCAGTTCTTC
TRBV21-1,NA,TRBJ2-5,NA,CASSKEWGPQETQYF,TGTGCCAGCAGCAAAGAGTGGGGGCCGCAAGAGACCCAGTACTTC
TRBV29-1,NA,TRBJ2-2,TRBD1,CSVRTGGSTGELFF,TGCAGCGTGCGAACAGGGGGGAGCACCGGGGAGCTGTTTTTT
TRBV19,NA,TRBJ1-5,NA,CASSISAKEASNQPQHF,TGTGCCAGTAGTATATCAGCGAAGGAGGCTAGCAATCAGCCCCAGCATTTT
TRBV6-1,NA,TRBJ2-1,NA,CASSERDESNEQFF,TGTGCCAGCAGTGAGCGGGATGAGAGCAATGAGCAGTTCTTC
TRBV7-9,NA,TRBJ2-7,TRBD1,CASSFVLRDRGVHYEQYF,TGTGCCAGCAGCTTCGTCCTCCGGGACAGGGGGGTTCACTACGAGCAGTACTTC
TRBV7-6,NA,TRBJ1-3,NA,CASSAIRGSGNTIYF,TGTGCCAGCAGCGCGATTCGGGGCTCTGGAAACACCATATATTTT
TRBV7-9,NA,TRBJ2-5,NA,CASSLVPGRPETQYF,TGTGCCAGCAGCTTAGTTCCGGGGAGGCCAGAGACCCAGTACTTC
TRBV28,NA,TRBJ2-7,TRBD2,CASTRRAGRVEQYF,TGTGCCAGCACCCGAAGGGCAGGGAGGGTCGAGCAGTACTTC
TRBV28,NA,TRBJ2-1,NA,CASSLDLRAFADNEQFF,TGTGCCAGCAGTTTAGACCTGCGAGCGTTCGCTGACAATGAGCAGTTCTTC
TRBV23-1,NA,TRBJ1-2,NA,CASSPPGGNYGYTF,TGCGCCAGCAGTCCTCCGGGAGGGAACTATGGCTACACCTTC
TRBV6-5,NA,TRBJ1-1,NA,CASSPSSGFPTEAFF,TGTGCCAGCAGTCCCTCCTCAGGGTTCCCCACTGAAGCTTTCTTT
TRBV5-4,NA,TRBJ2-3,NA,CASSPASRGAVADTQYF,TGTGCCAGCAGCCCGGCCAGCCGGGGGGCCGTCGCAGATACGCAGTATTTT
TRBV10-3,NA,TRBJ2-2,TRBD2,CAISPGLGQNTGELFF,TGTGCCATCAGTCCCGGACTAGGACAAAACACCGGGGAGCTGTTTTTT
TRBV6-1,NA,TRBJ2-7,TRBD2,CASRALAGGYEQYF,TGTGCCAGCAGGGCACTAGCGGGAGGCTACGAGCAGTACTTC
TRBV5-6,NA,TRBJ1-3,NA,CASSLGRGSGNTIYF,TGTGCCAGCAGCTTGGGCCGGGGCTCTGGAAACACCATATATTTT
TRBV28,NA,TRBJ2-7,TRBD1,CASRQGTGGGEQYF,TGTGCCAGCAGGCAGGGGACAGGGGGAGGCGAGCAGTACTTC
TRBV6-5,NA,TRBJ1-1,NA,CASSPRTDYTEAFF,TGTGCCAGCAGCCCTAGGACTGATTACACTGAAGCTTTCTTT
TRBV28,NA,TRBJ1-5,NA,CASSFFGRDNQPQHF,TGTGCCAGCAGCTTTTTTGGACGGGACAATCAGCCCCAGCATTTT
TRBV6-1,few,TRBJ2-3,TRBD2,CASSATSGSADTQYF,TGTGCCAGCAGTGCGACTAGCGGGAGTGCAGATACGCAGTATTTT
TRBV7-2,NA,TRBJ2-3,TRBD1,CASSLAWTGPDTQYF,TGTGCCAGCAGCTTAGCCTGGACAGGGCCAGATACGCAGTATTTT
TRBV6-5,NA,TRBJ2-3,TRBD2,CASSWTSGGRTDTQYF,TGTGCCAGCAGTTGGACTAGCGGGGGGCGGACAGATACGCAGTATTTT
TRBV4-1,NA,TRBJ2-1,NA,CASSQGREQFF,TGCGCCAGCAGCCAGGGGCGTGAGCAGTTCTTC
TRBV6-1,once,TRBJ2-1,TRBD2,CASKILAGVNEQFF,TGTGCCAGCAAAATACTAGCGGGGGTCAATGAGCAGTTCTTC
TRBV5-4,NA,TRBJ2-7,TRBD2,CASSSPGLASEQYF,TGTGCCAGCAGCTCACCGGGACTAGCGTCCGAGCAGTACTTC
TRBV10-2,NA,TRBJ1-2,TRBD1,CASSDRGQGYYGYTF,TGCGCCAGCAGTGATCGCGGACAGGGGTACTATGGCTACACCTTC
TRBV5-6,NA,TRBJ1-2,TRBD1,CASSLGGDRGYGYTF,TGTGCCAGCAGCTTGGGTGGGGACAGGGGCTATGGCTACACCTTC
TRBV18,NA,TRBJ1-2,NA,CASSRGPQKVYGYTF,TGTGCCAGCTCACGAGGGCCGCAAAAGGTCTATGGCTACACCTTC
TRBV7-6,NA,TRBJ1-4,NA,CASSSRANEKLFF,TGTGCCAGCAGCTCCCGGGCTAATGAAAAACTGTTTTTT
TRBV4-3,NA,TRBJ1-3,TRBD1,CASSHGTGEDAGNTIYF,TGCGCCAGCAGCCATGGTACAGGGGAGGATGCCGGAAACACCATATATTTT
TRBV6-6,once,TRBJ2-7,NA,CASSSWPRSYEQYF,TGTGCCAGCAGTTCATGGCCGCGGTCCTACGAGCAGTACTTC
TRBV5-1,NA,TRBJ2-2,TRBD1,CASSTYRGQGLGELFF,TGCGCCAGCAGCACATACCGGGGACAGGGTCTTGGGGAGCTGTTTTTT
TRBV5-5,NA,TRBJ1-1,NA,CASSWGLKGRTEAFF,TGTGCCAGCAGCTGGGGTCTGAAGGGGCGCACTGAAGCTTTCTTT
TRBV6-5,NA,TRBJ1-6,TRBD1,CASSPGQGGNSPLHF,TGTGCCAGCAGTCCGGGACAGGGCGGGAATTCACCCCTCCACTTT
TRBV18,NA,TRBJ2-7,NA,CASSPKEGSEYF,TGTGCCAGCTCACCAAAGGAGGGTAGCGAGTACTTC
TRBV15,NA,TRBJ2-7,NA,CATSRDYAGQHEQYF,TGTGCCACCAGCAGAGATTACGCAGGGCAACACGAGCAGTACTTC
TRBV5-6,NA,TRBJ1-6,NA,CASSSTGSPLHF,TGTGCCAGCAGCTCGACAGGTTCACCCCTCCACTTT
TRBV11-1,NA,TRBJ2-5,NA,CASSFFQGRQETQYF,TGTGCCAGCAGCTTCTTCCAGGGGCGTCAAGAGACCCAGTACTTC
TRBV30,NA,TRBJ2-5,TRBD2,CAGEREAQETQYF,TGTGCCGGGGAGCGGGAGGCCCAAGAGACCCAGTACTTC
TRBV7-9,few,TRBJ1-3,NA,CASRNDISGNTIYF,TGTGCCAGCAGGAACGACATCTCTGGAAACACCATATATTTT
TRBV6-1,NA,TRBJ1-2,NA,CASSVGGRGYGYTF,TGTGCCAGCAGTGTGGGGGGGCGCGGCTATGGCTACACCTTC
TRBV6-1,NA,TRBJ2-7,TRBD2,CASGTSGAVYEQYF,TGTGCCAGCGGTACTAGCGGGGCCGTCTACGAGCAGTACTTC
TRBV28,NA,TRBJ1-6,TRBD1,CASSSLQGAHNSPLHF,TGTGCCAGCAGTTCCCTTCAGGGGGCCCATAATTCACCCCTCCACTTT
TRBV11-2,NA,TRBJ2-1,NA,CASSFYSGVRGNEQFF,TGTGCCAGCAGCTTTTATAGCGGTGTTCGAGGGAATGAGCAGTTCTTC
TRBV11-2,NA,TRBJ2-7,NA,CASSLEGSSYEQYF,TGTGCCAGCAGCTTGGAGGGGAGCTCCTACGAGCAGTACTTC
TRBV27,NA,TRBJ1-5,TRBD1,CASTETGGSNQPQHF,TGTGCCAGCACCGAGACAGGGGGGAGCAATCAGCCCCAGCATTTT
TRBV10-3,NA,TRBJ1-4,TRBD1,CAISESLRTGNPMGEKLFF,TGTGCCATCAGTGAGTCGTTACGGACAGGGAACCCTATGGGAGAAAAACTGTTTTTT
TRBV5-1,NA,TRBJ2-3,TRBD2,CASSSWTSGGTFTDTQYF,TGCGCCAGCAGCTCCTGGACTAGCGGGGGGACTTTCACAGATACGCAGTATTTT
TRBV6-5,NA,TRBJ2-5,TRBD2,CATWGGIGTQYF,TGTGCCACATGGGGGGGAATCGGGACCCAGTACTTC
TRBV6-5,NA,TRBJ2-3,TRBD2,CASSSLAGGRTDTQYF,TGTGCCAGCAGTTCCTTAGCGGGAGGGAGGACAGATACGCAGTATTTT
TRBV30,NA,TRBJ2-7,TRBD2,CAWRRLAGDVEEQYF,TGTGCCTGGAGGAGACTAGCGGGAGATGTGGAAGAGCAGTACTTC
TRBV7-3,NA,TRBJ2-5,TRBD2,CASSLPQRGRRETQYF,TGTGCCAGCAGCTTACCACAGCGGGGGAGACGGGAGACCCAGTACTTC
TRBV27,NA,TRBJ2-5,TRBD1,CASSPMTGPQETQYF,TGTGCCAGCAGTCCCATGACAGGGCCCCAAGAGACCCAGTACTTC
TRBV10-1,NA,TRBJ2-7,TRBD2,CASSTLGGVSDEQYF,TGCGCCAGCAGTACCCTGGGGGGGGTTTCTGACGAGCAGTACTTC
TRBV28,NA,TRBJ1-6,TRBD1,CASSFGDRADSPLHF,TGTGCCAGCAGTTTCGGGGACAGGGCGGATTCACCCCTCCACTTT
TRBV6-4,NA,TRBJ2-3,TRBD2,CASSQTSGSTDTQYF,TGTGCCAGCAGTCAGACTAGCGGGAGCACAGATACGCAGTATTTT